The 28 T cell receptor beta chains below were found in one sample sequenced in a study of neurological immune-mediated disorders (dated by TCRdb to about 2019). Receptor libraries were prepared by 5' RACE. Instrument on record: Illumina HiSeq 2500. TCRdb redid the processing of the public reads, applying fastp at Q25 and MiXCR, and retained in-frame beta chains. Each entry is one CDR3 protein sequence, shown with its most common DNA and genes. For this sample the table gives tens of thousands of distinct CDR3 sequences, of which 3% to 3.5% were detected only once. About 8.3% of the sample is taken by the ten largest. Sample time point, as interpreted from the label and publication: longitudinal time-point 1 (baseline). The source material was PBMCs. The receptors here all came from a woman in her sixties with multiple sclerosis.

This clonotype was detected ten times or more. CDR3 region: CASSLSTRPSSGNTIYF. The CDR3 DNA reads as TGCGCCAGCAGCTTGTCCACTCGGCCGTCGTCTGGAAACACCATATATTTT. The rearrangement joins TRBV5-1 to TRBJ1-3, with no clear D. Looked up from germline, CDR1 is SGHRS and CDR2 is YFSETQ. Trimming took off 1 base at V and 1 base at J, with 15 bases between the two ends. This CDR3 spans 17 amino acids.

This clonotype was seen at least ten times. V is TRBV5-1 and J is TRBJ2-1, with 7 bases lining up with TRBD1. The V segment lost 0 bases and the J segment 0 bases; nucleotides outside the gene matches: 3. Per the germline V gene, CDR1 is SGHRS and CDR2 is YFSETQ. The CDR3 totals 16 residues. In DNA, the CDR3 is TGCGCCAGCAGCTTGGTCGGGGACAGCTCCTACAATGAGCAGTTCTTC. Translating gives CASSLVGDSSYNEQFF.

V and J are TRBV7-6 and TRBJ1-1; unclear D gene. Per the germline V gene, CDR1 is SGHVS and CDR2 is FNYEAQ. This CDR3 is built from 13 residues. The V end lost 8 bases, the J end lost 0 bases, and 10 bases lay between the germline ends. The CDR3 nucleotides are TGTGCCAGCTCCGACGGTCTGAACACTGAAGCTTTCTTT. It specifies CASSDGLNTEAFF.

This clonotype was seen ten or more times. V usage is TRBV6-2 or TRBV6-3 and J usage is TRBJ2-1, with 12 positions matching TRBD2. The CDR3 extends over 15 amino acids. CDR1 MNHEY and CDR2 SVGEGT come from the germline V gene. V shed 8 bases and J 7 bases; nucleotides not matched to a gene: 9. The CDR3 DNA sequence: TGTGCCAGCTCCCGGACTAGCGGGGCCTGGAATGAGCAGTTCTTC. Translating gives CASSRTSGAWNEQFF.

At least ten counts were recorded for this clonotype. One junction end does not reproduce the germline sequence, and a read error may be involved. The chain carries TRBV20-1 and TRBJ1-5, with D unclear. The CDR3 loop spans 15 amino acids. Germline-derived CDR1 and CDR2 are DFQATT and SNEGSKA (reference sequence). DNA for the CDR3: TGCAGTGCCAGAGAACTGATTCTTAGCAATCAGCCCCAGCATTTT. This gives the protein CSARELILSNQPQHF.

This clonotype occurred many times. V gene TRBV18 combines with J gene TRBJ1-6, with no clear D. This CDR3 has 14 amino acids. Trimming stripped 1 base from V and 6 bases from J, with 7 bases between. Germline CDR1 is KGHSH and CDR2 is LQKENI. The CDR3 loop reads CASSPQASNSPLHF. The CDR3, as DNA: TGTGCCAGCTCACCACAGGCCTCTAATTCACCCCTCCACTTT.

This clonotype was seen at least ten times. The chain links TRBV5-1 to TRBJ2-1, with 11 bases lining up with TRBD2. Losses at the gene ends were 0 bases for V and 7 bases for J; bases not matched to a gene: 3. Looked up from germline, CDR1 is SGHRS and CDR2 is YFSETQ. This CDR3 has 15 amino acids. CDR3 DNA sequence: TGCGCCAGCAGCTTGGTAGCGGGGGGGCCGAATGAGCAGTTCTTC. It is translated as CASSLVAGGPNEQFF.

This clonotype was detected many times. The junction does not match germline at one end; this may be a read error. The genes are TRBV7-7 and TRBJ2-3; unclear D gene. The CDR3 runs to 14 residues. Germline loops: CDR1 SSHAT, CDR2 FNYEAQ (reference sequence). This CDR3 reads CASSPGSSTDTQYF. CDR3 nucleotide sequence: TGTGCTAGCAGCCCCGGGTCTAGCACAGATACGCAGTATTTT. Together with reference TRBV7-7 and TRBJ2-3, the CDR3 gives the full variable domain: GAGVSQSPRYKVTKRGQDVTLRCDPISSHATLYWYQQALGQGPEFLTYFNYEAQPDKSGLPSDRFSAERPEGSISTLTIQRTEQRDSAMYRCASSPGSSTDTQYFGPGTRLTVL.

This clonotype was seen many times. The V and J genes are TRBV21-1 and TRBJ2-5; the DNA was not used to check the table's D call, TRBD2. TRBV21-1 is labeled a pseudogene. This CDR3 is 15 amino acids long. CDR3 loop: CASSDSGGAEETQYF. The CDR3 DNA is TGTGCCAGCAGTGACAGCGGGGGGGCGGAAGAGACCCAGTACTTC.

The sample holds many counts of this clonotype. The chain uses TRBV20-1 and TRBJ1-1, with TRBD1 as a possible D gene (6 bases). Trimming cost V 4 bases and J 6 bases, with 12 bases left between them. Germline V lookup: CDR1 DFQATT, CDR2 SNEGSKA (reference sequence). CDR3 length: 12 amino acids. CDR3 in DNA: TGCAGTGCTATTCCCAGGGGCCCTGAAGCTTTCTTT. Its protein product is CSAIPRGPEAFF.

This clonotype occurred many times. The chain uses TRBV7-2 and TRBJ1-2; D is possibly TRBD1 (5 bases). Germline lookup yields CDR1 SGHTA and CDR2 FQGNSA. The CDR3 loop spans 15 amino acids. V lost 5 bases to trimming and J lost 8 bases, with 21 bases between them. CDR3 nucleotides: TGTGCCAGCAGCCCATCCCGGGGGGACCCCCGCGGCTACACCTTC. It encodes CASSPSRGDPRGYTF.

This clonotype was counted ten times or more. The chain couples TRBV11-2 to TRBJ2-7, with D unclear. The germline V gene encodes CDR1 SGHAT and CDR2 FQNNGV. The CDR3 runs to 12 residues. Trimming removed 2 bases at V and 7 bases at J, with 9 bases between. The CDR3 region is CASSLIVGEQYF. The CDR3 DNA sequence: TGTGCCAGCAGCTTAATTGTTGGGGAGCAGTACTTC.

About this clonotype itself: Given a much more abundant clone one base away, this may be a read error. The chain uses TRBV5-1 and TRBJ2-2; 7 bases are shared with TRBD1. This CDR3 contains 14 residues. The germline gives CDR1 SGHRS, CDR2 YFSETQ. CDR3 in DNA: TGCGCCAACAGCCAACAGGGGAGCACCGGGGAGCTGTTTTTT. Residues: CANSQQGSTGELFF.

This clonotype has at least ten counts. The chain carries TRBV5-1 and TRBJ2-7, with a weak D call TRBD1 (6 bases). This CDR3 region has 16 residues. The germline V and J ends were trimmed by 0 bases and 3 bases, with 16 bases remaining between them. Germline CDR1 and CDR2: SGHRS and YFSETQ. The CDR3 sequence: CASSLAPTGSGYEQYF. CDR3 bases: TGCGCCAGCAGCTTGGCCCCTACAGGGTCGGGCTACGAGCAGTACTTC.

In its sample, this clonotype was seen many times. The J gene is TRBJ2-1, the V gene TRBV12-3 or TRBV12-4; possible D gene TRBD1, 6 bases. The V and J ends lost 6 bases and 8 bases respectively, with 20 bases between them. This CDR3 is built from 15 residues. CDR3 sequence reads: CASRYRVRGQDEQFF. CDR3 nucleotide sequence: TGTGCCAGCAGATACAGGGTAAGGGGTCAAGATGAGCAGTTCTTC.

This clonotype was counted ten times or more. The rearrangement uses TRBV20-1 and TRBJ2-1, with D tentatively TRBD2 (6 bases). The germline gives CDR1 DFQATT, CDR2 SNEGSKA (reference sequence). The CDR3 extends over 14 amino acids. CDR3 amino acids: CSAQGAGRHNEQFF. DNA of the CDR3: TGCAGCGCCCAGGGAGCGGGCCGCCACAATGAGCAGTTCTTC.

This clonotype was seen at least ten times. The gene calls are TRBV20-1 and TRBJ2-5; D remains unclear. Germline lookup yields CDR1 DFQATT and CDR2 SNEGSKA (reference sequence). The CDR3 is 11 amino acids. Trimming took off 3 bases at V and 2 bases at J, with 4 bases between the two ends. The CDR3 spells CSARQQETQYF. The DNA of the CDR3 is TGCAGTGCTAGGCAACAAGAGACCCAGTACTTC.

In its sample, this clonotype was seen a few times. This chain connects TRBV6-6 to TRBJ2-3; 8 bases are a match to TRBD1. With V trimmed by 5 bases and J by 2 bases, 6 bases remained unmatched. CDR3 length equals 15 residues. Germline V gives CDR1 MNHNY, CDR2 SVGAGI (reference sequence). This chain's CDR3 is CASSPGGAPTDTQYF. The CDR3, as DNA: TGTGCCAGCAGTCCAGGGGGCGCACCCACAGATACGCAGTATTTT.

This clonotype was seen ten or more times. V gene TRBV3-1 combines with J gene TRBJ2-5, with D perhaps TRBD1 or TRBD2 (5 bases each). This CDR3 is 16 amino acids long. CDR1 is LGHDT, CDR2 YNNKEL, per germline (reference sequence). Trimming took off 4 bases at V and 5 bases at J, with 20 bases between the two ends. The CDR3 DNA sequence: TGTGCCAGCAGCCTCCGAGGGGCACCCCTCTCCGAGACCCAGTACTTC. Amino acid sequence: CASSLRGAPLSETQYF.

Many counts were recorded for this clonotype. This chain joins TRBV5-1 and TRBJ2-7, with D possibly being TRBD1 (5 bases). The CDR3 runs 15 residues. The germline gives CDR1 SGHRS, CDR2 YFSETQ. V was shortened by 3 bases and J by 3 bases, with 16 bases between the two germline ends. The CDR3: CASSSQNTGHYEQYF. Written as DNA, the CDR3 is TGCGCCAGCAGCTCCCAAAATACAGGACACTACGAGCAGTACTTC.

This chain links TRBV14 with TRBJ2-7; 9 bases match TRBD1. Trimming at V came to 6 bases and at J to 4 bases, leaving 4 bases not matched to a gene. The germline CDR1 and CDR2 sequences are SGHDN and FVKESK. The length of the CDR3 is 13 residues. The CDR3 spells CASRRTGAYEQYF. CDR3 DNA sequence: TGTGCCAGCAGACGGACAGGGGCGTACGAGCAGTACTTC.

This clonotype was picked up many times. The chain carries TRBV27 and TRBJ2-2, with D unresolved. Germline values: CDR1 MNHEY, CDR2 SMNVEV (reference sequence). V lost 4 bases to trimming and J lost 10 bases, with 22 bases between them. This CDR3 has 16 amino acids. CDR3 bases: TGTGCCAGCAGTTCAGGATGGCAGGATCTATGGGAGGAGCTGTTTTTT. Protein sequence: CASSSGWQDLWEELFF.

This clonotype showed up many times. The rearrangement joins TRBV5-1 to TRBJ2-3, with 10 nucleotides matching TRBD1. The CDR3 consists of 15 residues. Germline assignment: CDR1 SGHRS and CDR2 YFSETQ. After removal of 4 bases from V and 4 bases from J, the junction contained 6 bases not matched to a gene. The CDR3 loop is CASSRGQGTPDTQYF. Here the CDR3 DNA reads TGCGCCAGCAGCAGGGGACAGGGGACTCCAGATACGCAGTATTTT. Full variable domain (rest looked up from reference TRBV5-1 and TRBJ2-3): KAGVTQTPRYLIKTRGQQVTLSCSPISGHRSVSWYQQTPGQGLQFLFEYFSETQRNKGNFPGRFSGRQFSNSRSEMNVSTLELGDSALYLCASSRGQGTPDTQYFGPGTRLTVL.

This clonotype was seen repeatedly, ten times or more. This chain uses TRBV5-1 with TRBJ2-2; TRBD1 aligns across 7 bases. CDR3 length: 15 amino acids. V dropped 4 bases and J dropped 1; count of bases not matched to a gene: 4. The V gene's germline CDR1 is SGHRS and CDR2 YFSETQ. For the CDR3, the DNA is TGCGCCAGCAGCACCGACAGGGTGAACACCGGGGAGCTGTTTTTT. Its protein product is CASSTDRVNTGELFF.

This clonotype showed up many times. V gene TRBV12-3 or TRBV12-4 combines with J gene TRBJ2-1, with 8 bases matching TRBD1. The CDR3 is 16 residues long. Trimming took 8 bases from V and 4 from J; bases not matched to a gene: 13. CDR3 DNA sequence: TGTGCCAGCGAACCCCAGGCAGGGGGCCCTTACAATGAGCAGTTCTTC. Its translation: CASEPQAGGPYNEQFF.

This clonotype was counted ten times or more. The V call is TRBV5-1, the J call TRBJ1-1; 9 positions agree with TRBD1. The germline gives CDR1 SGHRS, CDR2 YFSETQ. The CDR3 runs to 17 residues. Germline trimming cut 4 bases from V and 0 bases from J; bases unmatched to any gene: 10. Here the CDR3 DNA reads TGCGCCAGCAGCATCCTACGGACAGGGGTTATGAACACTGAAGCTTTCTTT. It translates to CASSILRTGVMNTEAFF. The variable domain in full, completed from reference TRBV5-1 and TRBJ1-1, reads KAGVTQTPRYLIKTRGQQVTLSCSPISGHRSVSWYQQTPGQGLQFLFEYFSETQRNKGNFPGRFSGRQFSNSRSEMNVSTLELGDSALYLCASSILRTGVMNTEAFFGQGTRLTVV.

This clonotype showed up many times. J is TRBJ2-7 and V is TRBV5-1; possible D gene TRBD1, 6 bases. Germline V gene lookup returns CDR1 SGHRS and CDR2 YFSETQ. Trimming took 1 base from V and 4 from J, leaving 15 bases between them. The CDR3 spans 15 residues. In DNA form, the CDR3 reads TGCGCCAGCAGCTTGTTCCCAGGGGCAGATTACGAGCAGTACTTC. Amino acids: CASSLFPGADYEQYF.

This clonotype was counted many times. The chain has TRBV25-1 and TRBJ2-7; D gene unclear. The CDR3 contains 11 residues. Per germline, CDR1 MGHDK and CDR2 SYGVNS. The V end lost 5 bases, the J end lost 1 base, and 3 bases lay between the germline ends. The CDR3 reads CASSWSYEQYF. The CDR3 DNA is TGTGCCAGCAGTTGGTCCTACGAGCAGTACTTC.